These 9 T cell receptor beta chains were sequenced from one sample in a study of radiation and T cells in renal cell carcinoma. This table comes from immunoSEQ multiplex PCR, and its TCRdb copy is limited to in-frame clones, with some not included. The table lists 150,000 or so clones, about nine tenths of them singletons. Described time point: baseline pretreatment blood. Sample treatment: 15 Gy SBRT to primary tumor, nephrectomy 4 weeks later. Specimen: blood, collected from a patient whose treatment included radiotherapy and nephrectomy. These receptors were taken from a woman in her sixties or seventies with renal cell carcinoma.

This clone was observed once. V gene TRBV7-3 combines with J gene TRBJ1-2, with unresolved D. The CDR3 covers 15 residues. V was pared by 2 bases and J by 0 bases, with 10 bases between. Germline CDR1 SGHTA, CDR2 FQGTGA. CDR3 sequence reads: CASSLSSPSNYGYTF. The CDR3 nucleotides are TGTGCCAGCAGCTTATCCTCCCCTTCTAACTATGGCTACACCTTC.

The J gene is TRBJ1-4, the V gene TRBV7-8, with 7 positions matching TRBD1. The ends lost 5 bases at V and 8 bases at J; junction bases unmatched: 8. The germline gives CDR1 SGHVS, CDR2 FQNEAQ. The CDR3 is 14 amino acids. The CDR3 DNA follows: TGTGCCAGCAGCCTAGACAGGGTGAAGGAAAAACTGTTTTTT. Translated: CASSLDRVKEKLFF.

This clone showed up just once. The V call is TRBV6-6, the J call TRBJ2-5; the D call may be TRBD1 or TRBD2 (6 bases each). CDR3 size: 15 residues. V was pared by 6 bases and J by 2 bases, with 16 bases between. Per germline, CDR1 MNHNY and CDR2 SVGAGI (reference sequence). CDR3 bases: TGTGCCAGCAGCCGCGGGACAAAAGCTCAAGAGACCCAGTACTTC. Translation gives CASSRGTKAQETQYF.

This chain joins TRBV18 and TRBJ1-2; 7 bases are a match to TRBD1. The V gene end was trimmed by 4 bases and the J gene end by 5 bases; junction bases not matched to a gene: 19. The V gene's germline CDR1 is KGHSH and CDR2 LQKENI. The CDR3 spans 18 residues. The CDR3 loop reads CASSLSGTAAAQLYGYTF. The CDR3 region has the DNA TGTGCCAGCTCACTGTCCGGGACAGCCGCCGCCCAACTGTATGGCTACACCTTC.

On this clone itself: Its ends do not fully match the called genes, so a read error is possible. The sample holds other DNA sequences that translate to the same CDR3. For the CDR3, the DNA is TGTGCCAGCAGTCAAGATACAGGGATGGAAAATGGCTACACCTTC. As protein: CASSQDTGMENGYTF. V is TRBV4-2 and J is TRBJ1-2; maybe TRBD1 (6 bases). The CDR3 is made up of 15 amino acids. The germline gives CDR1 LGHNA, CDR2 YNFKEQ.

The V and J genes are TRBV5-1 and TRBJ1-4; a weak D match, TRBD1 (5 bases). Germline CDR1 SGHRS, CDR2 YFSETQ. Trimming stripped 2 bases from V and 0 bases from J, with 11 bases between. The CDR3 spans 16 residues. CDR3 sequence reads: CASSLDTGSTNEKLFF. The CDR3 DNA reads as TGCGCCAGCAGCTTAGATACAGGCTCAACTAATGAAAAACTGTTTTTT.

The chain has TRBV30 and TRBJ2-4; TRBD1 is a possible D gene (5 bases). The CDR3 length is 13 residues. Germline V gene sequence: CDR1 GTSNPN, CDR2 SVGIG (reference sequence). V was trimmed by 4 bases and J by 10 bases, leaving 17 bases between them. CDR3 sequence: CAWTQDRPGIQYF. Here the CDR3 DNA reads TGTGCCTGGACTCAGGACCGCCCAGGGATTCAGTACTTC. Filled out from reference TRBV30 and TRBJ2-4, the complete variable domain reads SQTIHQWPATLVQPVGSPLSLECTVEGTSNPNLYWYRQAAGRGLQLLFYSVGIGQISSEVPQNLSASRPQDRQFILSSKKLLLSDSGFYLCAWTQDRPGIQYFGAGTRLSVL.

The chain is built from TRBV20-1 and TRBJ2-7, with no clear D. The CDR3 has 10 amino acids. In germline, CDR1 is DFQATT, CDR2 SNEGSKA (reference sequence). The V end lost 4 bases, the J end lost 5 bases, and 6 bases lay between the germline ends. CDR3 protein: CSATRNEQYF. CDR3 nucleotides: TGCAGTGCTACCAGAAACGAGCAGTACTTC.

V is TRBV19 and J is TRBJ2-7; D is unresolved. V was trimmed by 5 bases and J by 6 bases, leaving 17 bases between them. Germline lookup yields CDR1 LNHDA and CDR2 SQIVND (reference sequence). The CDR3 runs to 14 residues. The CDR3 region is CASSAPSERREQYF. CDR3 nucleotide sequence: TGTGCCAGTAGTGCCCCCTCGGAGAGGCGCGAGCAGTACTTC.